The 26 T cell receptor beta chains presented below share a single source sample, sequenced in a study of T cells in Graves' hyperthyroidism and ophthalmopathy. What was amplified from RNA transcripts were TCR beta CDR3 regions. TCR CDR3 underwent first-round RT-PCR with the HTBI primer set. TCRdb independently ran MiXCR on the multiplex PCR reads; one entry per CDR3 protein. The sample has around 520,000 distinct CDR3 sequences; 13% to 15% are singletons. The material sequenced was blood. These receptors originate from a woman aged 18-30 years with Graves' hyperthyroidism.

In its sample, this clonotype was seen many times. As DNA, the CDR3 is TGTGCCAGCACCTTCTACAGAGGGGGCGATTCCCGCGGAGCTTTCTTT. The encoded protein is CASTFYRGGDSRGAFF. The chain combines TRBV6-1 with TRBJ1-1; 7 bases align to TRBD1. Germline CDR1 reads MNHNS; CDR2 reads SASEGT. This CDR3 region has 16 residues. Unmatched junction bases numbered 21, after V lost 7 bases and J lost 10 bases.

This clonotype occurred many times. V gene TRBV18 combines with J gene TRBJ1-6; 9 positions match TRBD1. J lost 7 bases, V lost 2 bases, and 0 bases had no gene match. The CDR3 spans 14 residues. Germline V CDR1 and CDR2: KGHSH, LQKENI. This chain's CDR3 is CASSPGTGNSPLHF. CDR3 DNA: TGTGCCAGCTCACCAGGGACAGGGAATTCACCCCTCCACTTT.

This clonotype showed up just a few times. The gene calls are TRBV24-1 and TRBJ2-1; the match to TRBD1 covers 7 bases. The J call could be wrong; TRBJ2-7 is a better fit for the DNA end. The CDR3 spans 16 residues. Germline CDR1 reads KGHDR; CDR2 reads SFDVKD. CDR3 in amino acids: CATSDGGQTAYNEQYF. The CDR3, as DNA: TGTGCCACCAGTGATGGGGGACAGACAGCCTACAATGAGCAGTACTTC.

This clonotype was recorded many times. The V gene is TRBV7-9, the J gene TRBJ1-1, with 7 bases fitting TRBD1. V dropped 4 bases and J dropped 4; count of bases not matched to a gene: 9. This CDR3 is built from 15 residues. Germline loops: CDR1 SEHNR, CDR2 FQNEAQ (reference sequence). CDR3 in amino acids: CASSSEKGAVTEAFF. The CDR3 region has the DNA TGTGCCAGCAGCTCCGAAAAGGGGGCCGTCACTGAAGCTTTCTTT.

This clonotype was seen at least ten times. The chain joins TRBV6-1 to TRBJ1-2; 9 positions agree with TRBD1. The CDR3 has 15 amino acids. The V and J ends lost 7 bases and 7 bases, in that order; junction bases with no gene match: 13. The germline gives CDR1 MNHNS, CDR2 SASEGT. The CDR3 DNA sequence: TGTGCCAGCACCACCGCTATACAGGGGGCGGCTGGCTACACCTTC. Amino acid sequence: CASTTAIQGAAGYTF.

In this sample, this clonotype turned up a few times. The chain couples TRBV9 to TRBJ2-7; D gene ambiguous. The CDR3 length is 15 residues. Trimming took off 0 bases at V and 0 bases at J, with 10 bases between the two ends. CDR1 and CDR2 (germline): SGDLS, YYNGEE. CDR3 sequence (DNA): TGTGCCAGCAGCGTAGGAGCGCACCCCTCCTACGAGCAGTACTTC. Translating gives CASSVGAHPSYEQYF.

V usage is TRBV20-1 and J usage is TRBJ2-5; 9 nucleotides line up with TRBD1. The CDR3 is 13 amino acids. The germline V gene encodes CDR1 DFQATT and CDR2 SNEGSKA (reference sequence). V lost 6 bases and J lost 5; bases outside the gene matches: 7. CDR3 in amino acids: CSAEKTGGETQYF. CDR3 DNA: TGCAGTGCCGAAAAGACAGGGGGGGAGACCCAGTACTTC.

The chain is built from TRBV30 and TRBJ2-1; weak D call: TRBD2 (5 bases). Trimming removed 6 bases at V and 3 bases at J, with 9 bases between. Germline assignment: CDR1 GTSNPN and CDR2 SVGIG (reference sequence). This CDR3 is built from 12 residues. In nucleotides, the CDR3 is TGTGCCTGCTCCGGGGTCTACAATGAGCAGTTCTTC. This codes for CACSGVYNEQFF.

There are a few counts of this clonotype. CDR3 sequence (DNA): TGTGCCACCAGTGATTTGAGGCGTTTCTCCTACGAGCAGTACTTC. Translated, it gives CATSDLRRFSYEQYF. V gene TRBV24-1 combines with J gene TRBJ2-7, with unresolved D. V shed 0 bases and J shed 0 bases, with 8 bases lying between them. This CDR3 is 15 amino acids long. CDR1 KGHDR and CDR2 SFDVKD come from the germline V gene.

This clonotype has a count of ten or more. The genes are TRBV5-1 and TRBJ2-1; D might be TRBD2 (6 bases). This CDR3 region has 17 residues. The V and J ends lost 4 bases and 0 bases respectively, with 17 bases between them. CDR1 is SGHRS, CDR2 YFSETQ, per germline. The CDR3 DNA sequence: TGCGCCAGCAGCATCCGGGGTAGCGGATACTCCTACAATGAGCAGTTCTTC. It is translated as CASSIRGSGYSYNEQFF.

In regard to this clonotype: This sequence may be a read error, since a much larger clone differs from it by one base. V usage is TRBV9 and J usage is TRBJ2-2; 14 nucleotides line up with TRBD2. In germline, CDR1 is SGDLS, CDR2 YYNGEE. The length of the CDR3 is 17 residues. Losses at the gene ends were 4 bases for V and 5 bases for J; bases not matched to a gene: 7. CDR3 bases: TGTGCCAGCAGCCAAGCCGGGACTAGCGGGAGAACCGGGGAGCTGTTTTTT. This codes for CASSQAGTSGRTGELFF.

Regarding this clonotype: A read error is possible here, since a much larger clone lies one base away. The CDR3 DNA reads TGTGTCAGCAGAGAGCGGACTAGCGGGGGATACAATGAGCAGTTCTTC. It specifies CVSRERTSGGYNEQFF. The chain is built from TRBV2 and TRBJ2-1, with TRBD2 identical over 13 bases. Germline CDR1 reads SNHLY; CDR2 reads FYNNEI. This CDR3 has 16 residues.

Many counts were recorded for this clonotype. J is TRBJ1-2 and V is TRBV11-1, with D perhaps matching TRBD1 (6 bases). CDR3 size: 13 residues. With 3 bases removed from V and 8 bases from J, the gap between germline ends came to 13 bases. Germline V gives CDR1 SGHAT, CDR2 FQDESV (reference sequence). CDR3 residues: CASSFGTKKGYTF. The CDR3 bases are TGTGCCAGCAGCTTTGGGACAAAAAAAGGCTACACCTTC.

The gene calls are TRBV7-3 and TRBJ2-5; 9 bases map to TRBD2. Germline V gives CDR1 SGHTA, CDR2 FQGTGA. The V gene end was trimmed by 2 bases and the J gene end by 5 bases; junction bases not matched to a gene: 15. The CDR3 spans 18 residues. CDR3 residues: CASSLEGPAGGFGETQYF. For the CDR3, the DNA is TGTGCCAGCAGCTTAGAGGGCCCAGCGGGAGGTTTTGGGGAGACCCAGTACTTC.

This clonotype showed up many times. The gene calls are TRBV30 and TRBJ1-4; D unclear. Germline CDR1 GTSNPN, CDR2 SVGIG (reference sequence). The CDR3 is 13 residues long. Between the trimmed V and J ends, which lost 1 base and 8 bases, there was a span of 11 bases. In nucleotides, the CDR3 is TGTGCCTGGAGTGGGCCCTTTGGCGAAAAACTGTTTTTT. Protein sequence: CAWSGPFGEKLFF.

In the case of this clonotype: This sequence may be a read error, since a much larger clone differs from it by one base. The J gene is TRBJ2-3, the V gene TRBV11-2; D is ambiguous. Germline CDR1 is SGHAT and CDR2 is FQNNGV. The CDR3 sequence is 14 residues long. V lost 5 bases and J 4 bases, leaving 13 bases between the germline ends. CDR3 sequence: CASSPQLTADTQYF. The CDR3, as DNA: TGTGCCAGCAGCCCCCAACTAACAGCAGATACGCAGTATTTT.

V usage is TRBV29-1 and J usage is TRBJ2-1, with D tentatively TRBD2 (5 bases). The germline gives CDR1 SQVTM, CDR2 ANQGSEA. This CDR3 has 14 amino acids. V was cut by 7 bases and J by 5 bases, with 18 bases left in between. The CDR3 protein is CSAPSSGLNNEQFF. CDR3 DNA sequence: TGCAGCGCTCCCTCCAGCGGTCTTAACAATGAGCAGTTCTTC.

This clonotype was seen a handful of times. The chain combines TRBV6-1 with TRBJ1-6; D perhaps matches TRBD1 (5 bases). Germline V gene sequence: CDR1 MNHNS, CDR2 SASEGT. The ends were cut back, 3 bases at V and 3 bases at J, with 15 bases in the middle. The CDR3 sequence is 17 residues long. The CDR3 nucleotides read TGTGCCAGCAGTGAGTTAGGGACGCCGATCTATAATTCACCCCTCCACTTT. Its protein product is CASSELGTPIYNSPLHF.

This clonotype was seen only a few times. A read error may be the cause here, since a much bigger clone is one base away. The CDR3 loop reads CASSLAVDRGYEQYF. The CDR3 nucleotides read TGTGCCAGCAGTTTAGCGGTGGACCGAGGGTACGAGCAGTACTTC. The chain recombines TRBV12-3 or TRBV12-4 with TRBJ2-7; perhaps TRBD2 as D (5 bases). V was shortened by 0 bases and J by 4 bases, with 13 bases between the two germline ends. The CDR3 loop spans 15 amino acids.

This clonotype was recorded at least ten times. The gene calls are TRBV12-3 or TRBV12-4 and TRBJ1-2, with 9 bases matching TRBD1. This CDR3 comprises 14 residues. J gave up 6 bases and V 3 bases, and 5 bases lay outside the gene matches. Written as DNA, the CDR3 is TGTGCCAGCAGTTTTCGACAGGGGGGCCATGGCTACACCTTC. It is translated as CASSFRQGGHGYTF.

The V and J genes are TRBV2 and TRBJ1-2, with D possibly being TRBD1 (5 bases). Germline lookup yields CDR1 SNHLY and CDR2 FYNNEI. Deletions cut 10 bases from V and 9 bases from J, with 18 bases between. CDR3 length: 12 residues. The DNA for the CDR3 is TGTGCCACCCGGGGGGGGGAGATAAGCTACACCTTC. Translating gives CATRGGEISYTF.

This clonotype has ten or more counts. This chain joins TRBV10-3 and TRBJ2-5, with a tentative D call TRBD1 (5 bases). The length of the CDR3 is 12 residues. V lost 3 bases to trimming and J lost 3 bases, with 5 bases between them. Per germline, CDR1 ENHRY and CDR2 SYGVKD. This CDR3 reads CAISDREETQYF. The DNA for the CDR3 is TGTGCCATCAGTGACAGGGAAGAGACCCAGTACTTC.

This clonotype was seen many times. This rearrangement joins TRBV28 to TRBJ1-2, with D hard to call. This CDR3 region has 14 residues. Looked up from germline, CDR1 is MDHEN and CDR2 is SYDVKM. The germline V and J ends were trimmed by 2 bases and 4 bases, with 11 bases remaining between them. CDR3 bases: TGTGCCAGCAGTTTACCGCCGGGAGGCTATGGCTACACCTTC. It translates to CASSLPPGGYGYTF.

This clonotype was observed at least ten times. The chain is built from TRBV7-3 and TRBJ2-5, with TRBD2 matching over 9 bases. J lost 2 bases, V lost 1 base, and 2 bases had no gene match. The CDR3 is 15 residues long. Looked up from germline, CDR1 is SGHTA and CDR2 is FQGTGA. In DNA, the CDR3 is TGTGCCAGCAGCTTAATGGCGGGAGGGCAAGAGACCCAGTACTTC. Its translation: CASSLMAGGQETQYF.

This clonotype was counted only a few times. This chain connects TRBV5-1 to TRBJ1-4; 7 bases line up with TRBD1. The CDR3 covers 16 residues. Germline V gives CDR1 SGHRS, CDR2 YFSETQ. The V gene end was trimmed by 4 bases and the J gene end by 7 bases; junction bases not matched to a gene: 13. This CDR3 is CASSMGYRGSSEKLFF. The DNA of the CDR3 is TGCGCCAGCAGCATGGGTTACAGGGGTTCGTCTGAAAAACTGTTTTTT.

This clonotype was picked up many times. The rearrangement joins TRBV27 to TRBJ1-1; the D gene is possibly TRBD1 (5 bases). Deletions cut 10 bases from V and 1 base from J, with 10 bases between. The CDR3 is 12 amino acids. Germline assignment: CDR1 MNHEY and CDR2 SMNVEV (reference sequence). The CDR3 loop is CAKGSKNTEAFF. The CDR3 coding sequence is TGTGCCAAGGGGAGTAAGAACACTGAAGCTTTCTTT.